The entry below describes one TCR beta chain. This specimen comes from a study of blood T cells in healthy people across ages. Looked up from germline, CDR1 is MNHNY and CDR2 is SVGAGI (reference sequence). The CDR3 runs 14 residues. The V gene lost 4 bases and the J gene lost 5 bases, with 14 bases spanning the gap. Sample-barcoded 5' priming and a J-beta primer mix drove a second PCR of 7 to 11 cycles. TCRdb itself ran the 5' RACE reads through MiXCR, one entry per CDR3 protein. The data show hundreds of thousands of distinct CDR3 sequences, with around 24% seen just once and about 3% held by the top ten. This sample was also put to use in a study of T cells of mothers and their children. Per that study: Versus unrelated pairs, overlap was slightly higher in related mother-child pairs, without reaching significance. No persistent microchimeric T cell clones were detected.

Material: blood. This sequence joins TRBV6-6 and TRBJ1-1; D perhaps matches TRBD1 (5 bases). The clonotype comes from a boy aged 5-17 years in good health. The CDR3 sequence is CASSSGRGGTEAFF. The CDR3 region has the DNA TGTGCCAGCAGTTCGGGAAGGGGAGGGACTGAAGCTTTCTTT.